This note documents a single T cell receptor beta chain sequence. The trim removed 5 bases at V and 5 bases at J, leaving 5 bases unmatched. CDR3 length: 13 residues. Germline CDR1 reads SNHLY; CDR2 reads FYNNEI. This sample was taken from a study of blood T cell repertoires in COVID-19. About the study: Whether acute or convalescent, the COVID-19 samples came from the United States, Italy and Spain.

Clones were read by immunoSEQ multiplex PCR, and TCRdb kept only the in-frame ones, dropping some. The sample lists roughly 150,000 clones, approximately 82% occurring once. The sample consisted of PBMCs or T cells enriched from blood (not recorded which). This TCR was sampled from a man aged 55 to 70 who had recovered from COVID-19. The chain has TRBV2 and TRBJ1-2, with 7 bases matching TRBD1. The DNA of the CDR3 is TGTGCCAGCAGTTATAAACAGGGGTATGGCTACACCTTC. The encoded protein is CASSYKQGYGYTF.